Each of the 29 T cell receptor beta chains below was sequenced from the same sample in a study of shared clonotypes between healthy human individuals. Measured with immunoSEQ multiplex PCR; TCRdb has only the in-frame clones, and not every one. The table includes millions of clones, just over 90% detected once. The sequenced material came from naive CD4+ T cells sorted from blood. Subset given: CD45RA+ positively selected. The receptors shown here come from a man between 18 and 35 years old in good health.

V usage is TRBV29-1 and J usage is TRBJ2-7; TRBD2 might be the D (6 bases). V was cut by 5 bases and J by 2 bases, with 13 bases left in between. The CDR3 is 13 amino acids. Germline values: CDR1 SQVTM, CDR2 ANQGSEA. CDR3 sequence reads: CSVLGGKTYEQYF. The CDR3 DNA is TGCAGCGTTCTGGGCGGGAAGACCTACGAGCAGTACTTC.

J is TRBJ2-7 and V is TRBV7-8; 7 nucleotides match TRBD2. This CDR3 comprises 16 residues. V dropped 5 bases and J dropped 6; count of bases not matched to a gene: 16. Germline V gives CDR1 SGHVS, CDR2 FQNEAQ. In DNA form, the CDR3 reads TGTGCCAGCAGCCGCCGAGGAGCGGGGTGGGGAGGCGAGCAGTACTTC. This sequence encodes CASSRRGAGWGGEQYF.

The rearrangement links TRBV7-9 to TRBJ1-4, with TRBD1 as a possible D gene (6 bases). V gave up 5 bases and J gave up 0 bases, with 10 bases separating them. The germline V gene has CDR1 SEHNR and CDR2 FQNEAQ (reference sequence). The CDR3 is 15 residues long. The DNA of the CDR3 is TGTGCCAGCAGCCCTCAGGGGTCAACTAATGAAAAACTGTTTTTT. Its translation: CASSPQGSTNEKLFF.

The CDR3 is CASSWQGGTGELFF. The CDR3 DNA follows: TGTGCCAGCAGCTGGCAGGGGGGCACCGGGGAGCTGTTTTTT. The gene calls are TRBV5-4 and TRBJ2-2, with a weak D call TRBD1 (7 bases). From germline, CDR1 is SGHNT and CDR2 YYREEE (reference sequence). The CDR3 runs 14 residues. With 3 bases removed from V and 4 bases from J, the gap between germline ends came to 10 bases.

This chain uses TRBV5-4 with TRBJ2-7; 9 positions agree with TRBD1. This CDR3 region has 14 residues. Germline assignment: CDR1 SGHNT and CDR2 YYREEE (reference sequence). With 5 bases clipped from V and 1 base from J, the junction kept 4 bases outside the gene matches. CDR3 coding DNA: TGTGCCAGCAGGCTACAGGGGGCGTCCTACGAGCAGTACTTC. Its protein is CASRLQGASYEQYF. The variable domain in full, completed from reference TRBV5-4 and TRBJ2-7, reads ETGVTQSPTHLIKTRGQQVTLRCSSQSGHNTVSWYQQALGQGPQFIFQYYREEENGRGNFPPRFSGLQFPNYSSELNVNALELDDSALYLCASRLQGASYEQYFGPGTRLTVT.

This chain joins TRBV18 and TRBJ1-6, with 8 bases identical to TRBD1. V trimming: 10 bases; J trimming: 5 bases; junction bases outside the gene matches: 4. The V gene's germline CDR1 is KGHSH and CDR2 LQKENI. There are 13 residues in the CDR3. CDR3 loop: CANGQGDNSPLHF. CDR3 in DNA: TGTGCCAACGGACAGGGCGATAATTCACCCCTCCACTTT.

Comments on this clone: The identical CDR3 is also encoded by other nucleotide sequences in the sample. This chain links TRBV18 with TRBJ1-1; possibly TRBD1 for D (5 bases). CDR1 and CDR2 from the germline V gene are KGHSH and LQKENI. Trimming removed 3 bases from V and 5 bases from J, with 10 bases in between. The CDR3 is made up of 13 amino acids. CDR3 DNA: TGTGCCAGCTCACCCCCCGGGGGGACTGAAGCTTTCTTT. It is translated as CASSPPGGTEAFF.

The CDR3 loop is CAWSVGLGSEQYF. The DNA for the CDR3 is TGTGCCTGGAGTGTAGGTCTGGGGAGCGAGCAGTACTTC. The chain joins TRBV30 to TRBJ2-5; tentatively, D is TRBD2 (5 bases). The J call may be wrong; the DNA end is better matched by TRBJ2-7. Germline CDR1 is GTSNPN and CDR2 is SVGIG (reference sequence). The CDR3 is made up of 13 amino acids.

This chain uses TRBV9 with TRBJ1-2; 8 nucleotides line up with TRBD1. This CDR3 is built from 15 residues. Germline CDR1 is SGDLS and CDR2 is YYNGEE. V gave up 0 bases and J gave up 6 bases; unmatched junction bases: 7. CDR3 in amino acids: CASSVAGQGWDGYTF. DNA for the CDR3: TGTGCCAGCAGCGTAGCTGGACAGGGTTGGGATGGCTACACCTTC.

CDR3 residues: CASSQVGPPNGYTF. CDR3 in DNA: TGCGCCAGCAGCCAAGTCGGGCCTCCCAACGGCTACACCTTC. The chain carries TRBV4-1 and TRBJ1-2; D not certain. The V gene's germline CDR1 is MGHRA and CDR2 YSYEKL. The CDR3 length is 14 residues. Trimming removed 1 base at V and 8 bases at J, with 14 bases between.

The rearrangement links TRBV25-1 to TRBJ2-7; 7 bases map to TRBD1. CDR1 MGHDK and CDR2 SYGVNS come from the germline V gene. The CDR3 has 15 amino acids. V trimming: 1 base; J trimming: 13 bases; junction bases outside the gene matches: 16. As DNA, the CDR3 is TGTGCCAGCAGTGAATCCACGGTTATTCCCGGGACAGTCTACTTC. Amino acids: CASSESTVIPGTVYF.

This chain joins TRBV5-1 and TRBJ1-3; D remains ambiguous. Trimming took 1 base from V and 4 from J, leaving 15 bases between them. The CDR3 has 16 amino acids. Germline assignment: CDR1 SGHRS and CDR2 YFSETQ. The CDR3 reads CASSLTFGVVGNTIYF. For the CDR3, the DNA is TGCGCCAGCAGCTTGACATTCGGGGTTGTAGGAAACACCATATATTTT.

The chain joins TRBV30 to TRBJ2-5; 11 bases are a match to TRBD1. The CDR3 is made up of 13 amino acids. The germline V gene encodes CDR1 GTSNPN and CDR2 SVGIG (reference sequence). V shed 8 bases and J 4 bases; nucleotides not matched to a gene: 6. CDR3 in DNA: TGTGCCCGGACAGGGGGCGTGGGAGAGACCCAGTACTTC. This gives the protein CARTGGVGETQYF. Supplemented by reference TRBV30 and TRBJ2-5, the full variable domain reads SQTIHQWPATLVQPVGSPLSLECTVEGTSNPNLYWYRQAAGRGLQLLFYSVGIGQISSEVPQNLSASRPQDRQFILSSKKLLLSDSGFYLCARTGGVGETQYFGPGTRLLVL.

The rearrangement links TRBV10-3 to TRBJ2-2, with TRBD1 matching over 8 bases. Per germline, CDR1 ENHRY and CDR2 SYGVKD. V trimming: 6 bases; J trimming: 6 bases; junction bases outside the gene matches: 6. The CDR3 totals 14 residues. CDR3 amino acids: CAISLDRVAGELFF. The CDR3, as DNA: TGTGCCATCAGCCTGGACAGGGTGGCCGGGGAGCTGTTTTTT.

The chain recombines TRBV6-6 with TRBJ2-1, with 15 bases identical to TRBD2. V was pared by 5 bases and J by 9 bases, with 5 bases of the junction left unmatched. The CDR3 is 15 residues long. The germline V gene encodes CDR1 MNHNY and CDR2 SVGAGI (reference sequence). This chain's CDR3 is CASSPGTSGRIEQFF. The CDR3 region has the DNA TGTGCCAGCAGTCCCGGGACTAGCGGGAGGATTGAGCAGTTCTTC.

J is TRBJ1-1 and V is TRBV28; 7 bases are shared with TRBD1. The germline V gene encodes CDR1 MDHEN and CDR2 SYDVKM. The CDR3 totals 12 residues. The V gene end was trimmed by 7 bases and the J gene end by 7 bases; junction bases not matched to a gene: 6. As DNA, the CDR3 is TGTGCCAGCAAAAGGAGGGACAGTGAAGCTTTCTTT. Translating gives CASKRRDSEAFF.

The chain joins TRBV10-2 to TRBJ1-1; TRBD1 aligns across 7 bases. The V gene's germline CDR1 is WSHSY and CDR2 SAAADI. V lost 3 bases and J lost 9; bases outside the gene matches: 13. This CDR3 contains 15 residues. The CDR3 protein is CASSENRGGIEKAFF. DNA of the CDR3: TGCGCCAGCAGTGAAAACAGGGGAGGGATTGAGAAAGCTTTCTTT.

The rearrangement uses TRBV10-3 and TRBJ1-5; perhaps TRBD1 as D (5 bases). Germline V gene lookup returns CDR1 ENHRY and CDR2 SYGVKD. The CDR3 totals 15 residues. V was clipped by 3 bases and J by 1 base, with 10 bases between them. The CDR3 region is CAISDPGRSNQPQHF. The CDR3, as DNA: TGTGCCATCAGTGATCCGGGGCGAAGCAATCAGCCCCAGCATTTT.

The V gene is TRBV6-1, the J gene TRBJ1-5; no definite D call. Germline V gene data show CDR1 as MNHNS and CDR2 as SASEGT. Trimming pared 8 bases from V and 0 bases from J, leaving 14 bases between. This CDR3 is built from 15 residues. Written as DNA, the CDR3 is TGTGCCAGCGGGTCCGCTGTGTATAGCAATCAGCCCCAGCATTTT. This translates into CASGSAVYSNQPQHF.

The CDR3 sequence: CASRPLRGSGYGYTF. In nucleotides, the CDR3 is TGTGCCAGCAGACCCCTGAGAGGCTCAGGCTATGGCTACACCTTC. The rearrangement joins TRBV6-1 to TRBJ1-2; D is undetermined. Germline CDR1 is MNHNS and CDR2 is SASEGT. The CDR3 runs to 15 residues. Trimming shortened V by 6 bases and J by 4 bases, and 18 bases separated the two germline ends.

The chain couples TRBV10-3 to TRBJ2-5; D uncertain. The CDR3 spans 13 residues. The V gene lost 3 bases and the J gene lost 0 bases, with 5 bases spanning the gap. The germline V gene encodes CDR1 ENHRY and CDR2 SYGVKD. The CDR3 DNA follows: TGTGCCATCAGTGACGGGTACCAAGAGACCCAGTACTTC. This translates into CAISDGYQETQYF.

This chain links TRBV30 with TRBJ1-6; D remains ambiguous. CDR1 is GTSNPN, CDR2 SVGIG, per germline (reference sequence). Trimming removed 5 bases from V and 4 bases from J, with 9 bases in between. This CDR3 is 13 amino acids long. CDR3 in amino acids: CAWGKRYNSPLHF. Here the CDR3 DNA reads TGTGCCTGGGGGAAGCGGTATAATTCACCCCTCCACTTT.

With regard to this clone: The same CDR3 arises from other DNA sequences in this sample as well. This chain uses TRBV25-1 with TRBJ2-3; no definite D call. The CDR3 loop spans 12 amino acids. CDR1 is MGHDK, CDR2 SYGVNS, per germline. V was cut by 4 bases and J by 0 bases, with 2 bases left in between. The CDR3 spells CASSGSTDTQYF. The CDR3 nucleotides read TGTGCCAGCAGTGGGAGCACAGATACGCAGTATTTT. Variable domain in full (rest from reference TRBV25-1 and TRBJ2-3): EADIYQTPRYLVIGTGKKITLECSQTMGHDKMYWYQQDPGMELHLIHYSYGVNSTEKGDLSSESTVSRIRTEHFPLTLESARPSHTSQYLCASSGSTDTQYFGPGTRLTVL.

V is TRBV4-1 and J is TRBJ2-3; 7 nucleotides agree with TRBD2. The trim removed 0 bases at V and 4 bases at J, leaving 4 bases unmatched. Germline-derived CDR1 and CDR2 are MGHRA and YSYEKL. The CDR3 extends over 15 amino acids. CDR3 region: CASSQDLAGADTQYF. The CDR3 nucleotides are TGCGCCAGCAGCCAAGATTTGGCGGGAGCAGATACGCAGTATTTT.

With respect to this clone: The same CDR3 arises from other DNA sequences in this sample as well. This chain connects TRBV30 to TRBJ2-7; 12 nucleotides align to TRBD1. The junction had 2 bases not matched to a gene; V was cut back by 0 bases and J by 2 bases. Germline CDR1 GTSNPN, CDR2 SVGIG (reference sequence). The CDR3 is 15 amino acids. CDR3 DNA sequence: TGTGCCTGGAGTGTAGGGACAGGGGGCCCCTACGAGCAGTACTTC. Translation: CAWSVGTGGPYEQYF.

This chain connects TRBV28 to TRBJ2-7; 7 nucleotides match TRBD2. Germline CDR1 and CDR2: MDHEN and SYDVKM. The CDR3 has 18 residues. The V segment lost 2 bases and the J segment 1 base; nucleotides outside the gene matches: 14. The CDR3 bases are TGTGCCAGCAGTTTAAGGCTCGGGGGGACCGGAGGGTCCTACGAGCAGTACTTC. This translates into CASSLRLGGTGGSYEQYF.

As for this clone: The same CDR3 also results from other DNA sequences found in this sample. This chain joins TRBV5-1 and TRBJ2-3; D call uncertain. The V end lost 3 bases, the J end lost 0 bases, and 11 bases lay between the germline ends. The CDR3 loop spans 15 amino acids. The V gene's germline CDR1 is SGHRS and CDR2 YFSETQ. This CDR3 is CASSSDGTSTDTQYF. CDR3 in DNA: TGCGCCAGCAGCTCGGACGGCACTAGCACAGATACGCAGTATTTT.

The rearrangement joins TRBV5-1 to TRBJ2-3, with unresolved D. This CDR3 is 15 amino acids long. Germline V gene data show CDR1 as SGHRS and CDR2 as YFSETQ. V gave up 0 bases and J gave up 2 bases, with 10 bases separating them. CDR3 amino acids: CASSLARTLTDTQYF. CDR3 sequence (DNA): TGCGCCAGCAGCTTGGCCAGGACCCTCACAGATACGCAGTATTTT.

This clone was counted only a few times. The rearrangement joins TRBV2 to TRBJ1-5; tentative D call: TRBD1 (5 bases). This CDR3 has 13 amino acids. The V end was cut by 5 bases, the J end by 7 bases, with 12 bases between. Germline loops: CDR1 SNHLY, CDR2 FYNNEI. The CDR3 spells CASSKERGQPQHF. CDR3 bases: TGTGCCAGCAGTAAGGAGAGGGGCCAGCCCCAGCATTTT.